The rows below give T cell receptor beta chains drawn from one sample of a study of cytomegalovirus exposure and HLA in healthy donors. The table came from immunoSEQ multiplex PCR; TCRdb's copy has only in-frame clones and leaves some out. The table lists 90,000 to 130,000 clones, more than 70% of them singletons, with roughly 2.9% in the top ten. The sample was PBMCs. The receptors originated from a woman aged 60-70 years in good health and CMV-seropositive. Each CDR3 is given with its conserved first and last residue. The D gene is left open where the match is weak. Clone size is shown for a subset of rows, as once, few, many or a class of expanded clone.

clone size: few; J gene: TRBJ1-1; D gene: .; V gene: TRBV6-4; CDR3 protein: CASRANMNTEAFF; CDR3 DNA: TGTGCCAGCAGGGCAAACATGAACACTGAAGCTTTCTTT
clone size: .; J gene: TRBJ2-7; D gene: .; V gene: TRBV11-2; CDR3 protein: CASRKPGLRAYEQYF; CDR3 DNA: TGTGCCAGCAGAAAACCGGGACTCCGAGCGTACGAGCAGTACTTC
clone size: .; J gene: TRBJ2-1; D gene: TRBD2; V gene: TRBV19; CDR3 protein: CASSIVLADYNEQFF; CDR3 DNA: TGTGCCAGTAGTATAGTACTAGCGGATTACAATGAGCAGTTCTTC
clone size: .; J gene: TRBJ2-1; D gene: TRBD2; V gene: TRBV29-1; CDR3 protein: CSVGLAGNEQFF; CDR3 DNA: TGCAGCGTGGGACTAGCGGGTAATGAGCAGTTCTTC
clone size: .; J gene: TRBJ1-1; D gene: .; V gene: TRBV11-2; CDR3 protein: CASSFRQLNTEAFF; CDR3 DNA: TGTGCCAGCAGCTTCCGACAGTTAAATACTGAAGCTTTCTTT
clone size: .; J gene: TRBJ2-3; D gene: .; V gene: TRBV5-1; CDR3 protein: CASSFERRNTDTQYF; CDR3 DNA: TGCGCCAGCAGCTTCGAGCGGAGAAACACAGATACGCAGTATTTT
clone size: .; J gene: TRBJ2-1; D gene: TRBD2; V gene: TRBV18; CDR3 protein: CASSPGTSASSYNEQFF; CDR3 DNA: TGTGCCAGCTCACCCGGGACTAGCGCCAGCTCCTACAATGAGCAGTTCTTC
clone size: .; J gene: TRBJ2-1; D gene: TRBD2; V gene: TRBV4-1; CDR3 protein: CASSQDAAGGPLNEQFF; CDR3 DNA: TGCGCCAGCAGCCAAGATGCAGCGGGAGGGCCGTTAAATGAGCAGTTCTTC
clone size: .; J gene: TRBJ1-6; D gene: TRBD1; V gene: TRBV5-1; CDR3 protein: CASSFTPGQMFISYNSPLHF; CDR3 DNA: TGCGCCAGCAGCTTTACCCCGGGACAGATGTTTATATCCTATAATTCACCCCTCCACTTT
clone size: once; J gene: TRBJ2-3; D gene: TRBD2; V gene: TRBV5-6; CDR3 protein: CASSLLAGGPRDTQYF; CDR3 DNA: TGTGCCAGCAGCTTGCTAGCGGGAGGGCCAAGAGATACGCAGTATTTT
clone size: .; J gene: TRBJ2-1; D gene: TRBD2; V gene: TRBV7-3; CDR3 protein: CASSSASGAYNEQFF; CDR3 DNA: TGTGCCAGCAGCTCTGCTAGCGGGGCTTACAATGAGCAGTTCTTC
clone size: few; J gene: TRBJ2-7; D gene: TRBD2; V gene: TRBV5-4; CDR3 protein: CASSLGLAGETPGEQYF; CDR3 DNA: TGTGCCAGCAGCTTGGGGCTAGCGGGAGAAACCCCCGGCGAGCAGTACTTC
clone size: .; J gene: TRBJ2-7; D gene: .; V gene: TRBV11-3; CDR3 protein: CASSADRFYEQYF; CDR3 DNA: TGTGCCAGCAGCGCCGACAGGTTCTACGAGCAGTACTTC
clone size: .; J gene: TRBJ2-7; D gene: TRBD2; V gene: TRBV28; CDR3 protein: CASSALRTSGRGWGTYEQYF; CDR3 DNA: TGTGCCAGCAGTGCGCTGAGGACTAGCGGGAGGGGATGGGGCACCTACGAGCAGTACTTC
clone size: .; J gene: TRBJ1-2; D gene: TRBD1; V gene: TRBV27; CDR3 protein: CASRRQGGGYTF; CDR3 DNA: TGTGCCAGCAGACGACAGGGTGGGGGCTACACCTTC
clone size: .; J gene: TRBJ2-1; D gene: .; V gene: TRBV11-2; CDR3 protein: CASSFGSTYNEQFF; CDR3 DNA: TGTGCCAGCAGCTTCGGGAGTACCTACAATGAGCAGTTCTTC
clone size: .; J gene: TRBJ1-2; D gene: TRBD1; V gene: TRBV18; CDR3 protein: CASSRSGQGVTSYGYTF; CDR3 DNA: TGTGCCAGCTCGCGCTCGGGACAGGGAGTCACCTCCTATGGCTACACCTTC
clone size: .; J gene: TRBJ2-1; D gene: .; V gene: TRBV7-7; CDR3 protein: CASSLGGGYYNEQFF; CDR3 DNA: TGTGCCAGCAGCCTTGGGGGGGGCTACTACAATGAGCAGTTCTTC